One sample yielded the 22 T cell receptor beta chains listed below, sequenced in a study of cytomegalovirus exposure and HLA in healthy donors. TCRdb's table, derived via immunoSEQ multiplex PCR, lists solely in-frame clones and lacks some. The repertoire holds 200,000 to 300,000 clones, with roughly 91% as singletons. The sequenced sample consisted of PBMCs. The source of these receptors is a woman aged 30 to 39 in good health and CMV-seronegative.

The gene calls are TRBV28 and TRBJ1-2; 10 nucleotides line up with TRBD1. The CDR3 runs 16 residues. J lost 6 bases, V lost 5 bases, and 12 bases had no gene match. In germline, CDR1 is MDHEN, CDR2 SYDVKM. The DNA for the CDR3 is TGTGCCAGCAGTACAACAATGACAGGGGGCGCGGATGGCTACACCTTC. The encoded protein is CASSTTMTGGADGYTF.

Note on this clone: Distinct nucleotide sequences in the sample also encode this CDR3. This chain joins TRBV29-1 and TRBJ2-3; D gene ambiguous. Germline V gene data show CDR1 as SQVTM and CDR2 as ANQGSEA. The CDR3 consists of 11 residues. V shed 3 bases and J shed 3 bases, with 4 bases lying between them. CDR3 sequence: CSVDLTDTQYF. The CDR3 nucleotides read TGCAGCGTTGATTTGACAGATACGCAGTATTTT.

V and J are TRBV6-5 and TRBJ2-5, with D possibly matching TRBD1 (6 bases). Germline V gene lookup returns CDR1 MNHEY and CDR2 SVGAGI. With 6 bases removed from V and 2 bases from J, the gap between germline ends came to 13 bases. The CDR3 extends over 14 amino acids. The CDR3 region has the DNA TGTGCCAGCAGGCCTGCAGGGGTTCAAGAGACCCAGTACTTC. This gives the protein CASRPAGVQETQYF.

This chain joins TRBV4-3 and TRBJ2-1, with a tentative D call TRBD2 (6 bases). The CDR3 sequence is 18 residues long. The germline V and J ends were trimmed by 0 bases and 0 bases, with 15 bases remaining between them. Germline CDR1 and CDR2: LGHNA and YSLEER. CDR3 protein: CASSQDPLGTYSYNEQFF. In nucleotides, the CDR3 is TGCGCCAGCAGCCAAGATCCTCTAGGGACTTACTCCTACAATGAGCAGTTCTTC.

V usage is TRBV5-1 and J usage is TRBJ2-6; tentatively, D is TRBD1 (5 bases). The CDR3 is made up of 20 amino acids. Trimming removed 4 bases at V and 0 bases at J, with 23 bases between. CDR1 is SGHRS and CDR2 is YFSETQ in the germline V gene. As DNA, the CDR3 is TGCGCCAGCAGCCCTGGCTCAGGGCTCCCGCAACACTCTGGGGCCAACGTCCTGACTTTC. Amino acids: CASSPGSGLPQHSGANVLTF. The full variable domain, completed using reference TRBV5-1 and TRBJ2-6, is KAGVTQTPRYLIKTRGQQVTLSCSPISGHRSVSWYQQTPGQGLQFLFEYFSETQRNKGNFPGRFSGRQFSNSRSEMNVSTLELGDSALYLCASSPGSGLPQHSGANVLTFGAGSRLTVL.

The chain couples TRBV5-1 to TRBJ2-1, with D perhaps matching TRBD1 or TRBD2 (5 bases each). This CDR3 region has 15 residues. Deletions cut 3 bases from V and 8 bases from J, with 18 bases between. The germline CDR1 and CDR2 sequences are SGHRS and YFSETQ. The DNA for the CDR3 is TGCGCCAGCAGCTCCCTCGAGGGGCGGTCGGATGAGCAGTTCTTC. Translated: CASSSLEGRSDEQFF.

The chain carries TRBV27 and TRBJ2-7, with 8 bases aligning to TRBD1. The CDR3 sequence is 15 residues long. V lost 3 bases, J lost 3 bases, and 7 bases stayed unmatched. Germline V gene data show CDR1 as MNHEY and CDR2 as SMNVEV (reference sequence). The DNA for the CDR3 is TGTGCCAGCAGTTTGGGAACCGGGACAGGCTACGAGCAGTACTTC. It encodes CASSLGTGTGYEQYF.

The CDR3 region is CATSRDLIGGIDEQYF. CDR3 nucleotide sequence: TGTGCCACCAGCAGAGATTTAATAGGGGGTATCGACGAGCAGTACTTC. The chain uses TRBV15 and TRBJ2-7; a possible D gene is TRBD1 (6 bases). The V end was cut by 0 bases, the J end by 5 bases, with 17 bases between. The CDR3 has 16 residues. CDR1 and CDR2 from the germline V gene are LNHNV and YYDKDF (reference sequence).

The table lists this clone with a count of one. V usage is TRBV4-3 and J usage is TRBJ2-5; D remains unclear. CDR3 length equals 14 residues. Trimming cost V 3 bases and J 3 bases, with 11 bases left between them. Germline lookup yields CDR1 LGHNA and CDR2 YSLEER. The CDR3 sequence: CASSQDFPEETQYF. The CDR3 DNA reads TGCGCCAGCAGCCAGGATTTTCCAGAAGAGACCCAGTACTTC.

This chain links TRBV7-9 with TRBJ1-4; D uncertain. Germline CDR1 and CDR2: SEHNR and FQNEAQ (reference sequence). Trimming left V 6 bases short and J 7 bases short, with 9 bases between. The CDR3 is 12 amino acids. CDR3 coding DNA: TGTGCCAGCAGAGGAGCCCTTGAAAAACTGTTTTTT. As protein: CASRGALEKLFF.

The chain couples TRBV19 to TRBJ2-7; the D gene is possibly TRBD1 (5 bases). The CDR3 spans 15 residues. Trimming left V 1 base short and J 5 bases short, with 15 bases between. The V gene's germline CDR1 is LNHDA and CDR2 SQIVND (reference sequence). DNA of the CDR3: TGTGCCAGTAGTATAGGGGGTAGGGGTGACAACGAGCAGTACTTC. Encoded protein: CASSIGGRGDNEQYF.

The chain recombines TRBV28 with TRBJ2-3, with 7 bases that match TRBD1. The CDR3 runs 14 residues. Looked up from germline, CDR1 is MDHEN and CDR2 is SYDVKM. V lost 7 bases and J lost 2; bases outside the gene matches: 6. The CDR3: CASTWDSFTDTQYF. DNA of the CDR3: TGTGCCAGCACCTGGGACAGTTTCACAGATACGCAGTATTTT.

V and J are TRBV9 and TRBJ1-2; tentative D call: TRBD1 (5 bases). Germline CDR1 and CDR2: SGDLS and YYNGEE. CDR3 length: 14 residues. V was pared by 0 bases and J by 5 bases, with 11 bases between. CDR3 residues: CASSVDPGGYGYTF. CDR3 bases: TGTGCCAGCAGCGTAGACCCTGGGGGGTATGGCTACACCTTC.

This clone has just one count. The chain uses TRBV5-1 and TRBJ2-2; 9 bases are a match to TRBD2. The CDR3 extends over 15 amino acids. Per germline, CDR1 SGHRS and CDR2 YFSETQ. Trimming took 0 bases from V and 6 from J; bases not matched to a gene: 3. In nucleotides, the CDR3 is TGCGCCAGCAGCTTGGTGACTAGCGGCGCCGGGGAGCTGTTTTTT. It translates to CASSLVTSGAGELFF. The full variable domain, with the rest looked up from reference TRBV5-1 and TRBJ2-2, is KAGVTQTPRYLIKTRGQQVTLSCSPISGHRSVSWYQQTPGQGLQFLFEYFSETQRNKGNFPGRFSGRQFSNSRSEMNVSTLELGDSALYLCASSLVTSGAGELFFGEGSRLTVL.

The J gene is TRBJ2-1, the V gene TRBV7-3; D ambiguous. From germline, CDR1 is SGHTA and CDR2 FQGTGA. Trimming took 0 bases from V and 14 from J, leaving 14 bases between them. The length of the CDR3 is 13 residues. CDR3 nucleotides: TGTGCCAGCAGCTTAACGGCTGTTAGCAGTGAGTTCTTC. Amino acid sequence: CASSLTAVSSEFF. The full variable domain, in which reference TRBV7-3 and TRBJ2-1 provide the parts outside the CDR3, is GAGVSQTPSNKVTEKGKYVELRCDPISGHTALYWYRQSLGQGPEFLIYFQGTGAADDSGLPNDRFFAVRPEGSVSTLKIQRTERGDSAVYLCASSLTAVSSEFFGPGTRLTVL.

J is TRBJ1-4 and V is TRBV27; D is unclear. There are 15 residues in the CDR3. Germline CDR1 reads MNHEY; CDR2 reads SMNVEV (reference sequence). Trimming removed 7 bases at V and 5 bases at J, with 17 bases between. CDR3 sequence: CASNPGGIGNEKLFF. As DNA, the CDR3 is TGTGCCAGCAATCCTGGAGGGATAGGAAATGAAAAACTGTTTTTT.

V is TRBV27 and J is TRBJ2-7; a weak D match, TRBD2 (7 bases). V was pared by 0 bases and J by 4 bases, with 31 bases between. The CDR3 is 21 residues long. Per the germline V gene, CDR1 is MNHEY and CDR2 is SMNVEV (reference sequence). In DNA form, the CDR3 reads TGTGCCAGCAGTTTATCGGGGGGGACCGGGGGCGACTATGCTTCAGGGTACGAGCAGTACTTC. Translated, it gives CASSLSGGTGGDYASGYEQYF.

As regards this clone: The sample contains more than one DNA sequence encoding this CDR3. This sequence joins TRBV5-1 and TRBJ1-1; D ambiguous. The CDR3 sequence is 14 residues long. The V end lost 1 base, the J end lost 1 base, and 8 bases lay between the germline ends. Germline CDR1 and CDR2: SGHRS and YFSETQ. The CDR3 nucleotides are TGCGCCAGCAGCTTGAGGCCAGGGAACACTGAAGCTTTCTTT. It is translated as CASSLRPGNTEAFF.

The chain's CDR3 is CASSVGLAEFSSTDTQYF. The CDR3 DNA follows: TGTGCCAGCAGTGTGGGACTAGCGGAATTTTCTAGCACAGATACGCAGTATTTT. The chain recombines TRBV27 with TRBJ2-3, with 11 bases aligning to TRBD2. The CDR3 is made up of 18 amino acids. The V gene end was trimmed by 5 bases and the J gene end by 0 bases; junction bases not matched to a gene: 10. Looked up from germline, CDR1 is MNHEY and CDR2 is SMNVEV (reference sequence).

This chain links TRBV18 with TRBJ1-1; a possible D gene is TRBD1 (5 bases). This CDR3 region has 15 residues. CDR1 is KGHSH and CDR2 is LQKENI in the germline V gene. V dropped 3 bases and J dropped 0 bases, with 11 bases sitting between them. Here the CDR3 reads CASSPRGGVNTEAFF. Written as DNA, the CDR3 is TGTGCCAGCTCACCCCGGGGGGGGGTGAACACTGAAGCTTTCTTT.

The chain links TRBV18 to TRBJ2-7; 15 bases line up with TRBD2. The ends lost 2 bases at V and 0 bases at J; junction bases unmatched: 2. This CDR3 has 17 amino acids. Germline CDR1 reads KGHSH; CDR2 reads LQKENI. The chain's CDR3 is CASSPGTSGRLSYEQYF. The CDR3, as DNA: TGTGCCAGCTCACCAGGGACTAGCGGGAGGCTCTCCTACGAGCAGTACTTC.

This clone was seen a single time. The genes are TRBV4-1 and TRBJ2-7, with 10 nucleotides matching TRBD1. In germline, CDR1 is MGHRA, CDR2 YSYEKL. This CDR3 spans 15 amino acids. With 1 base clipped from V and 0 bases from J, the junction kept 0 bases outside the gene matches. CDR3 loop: CASSQGTGGSYEQYF. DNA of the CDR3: TGCGCCAGCAGCCAAGGGACAGGGGGCTCCTACGAGCAGTACTTC.